This T cell receptor beta chain was sequenced in a study of blood T cell repertoires in COVID-19. Study-level background: Samples taken during acute and convalescent COVID-19 were collected in the United States, Italy and Spain. Nucleic acid was either cDNA or gDNA, and it came from T cells, B-cell-depleted T cells, or PBMCs.

Using immunoSEQ multiplex PCR, the repertoire was profiled, and TCRdb retains in-frame clones only, with some absent. The table includes approximately 240,000 clones, 79% detected once. CDR1 MGHRA and CDR2 YSYEKL come from the germline V gene. The junction had 8 bases not matched to a gene; V was cut back by 4 bases and J by 3 bases. The CDR3 consists of 16 residues. Input material: peripheral blood. The chain joins TRBV4-1 to TRBJ2-1, with 8 bases that match TRBD2. This receptor was identified in a woman aged 40 to 50 with active or convalescent COVID-19. The CDR3: CASSLETSASYNEQFF. In DNA form, the CDR3 reads TGCGCCAGCAGCCTCGAGACTAGCGCAAGCTACAATGAGCAGTTCTTC.